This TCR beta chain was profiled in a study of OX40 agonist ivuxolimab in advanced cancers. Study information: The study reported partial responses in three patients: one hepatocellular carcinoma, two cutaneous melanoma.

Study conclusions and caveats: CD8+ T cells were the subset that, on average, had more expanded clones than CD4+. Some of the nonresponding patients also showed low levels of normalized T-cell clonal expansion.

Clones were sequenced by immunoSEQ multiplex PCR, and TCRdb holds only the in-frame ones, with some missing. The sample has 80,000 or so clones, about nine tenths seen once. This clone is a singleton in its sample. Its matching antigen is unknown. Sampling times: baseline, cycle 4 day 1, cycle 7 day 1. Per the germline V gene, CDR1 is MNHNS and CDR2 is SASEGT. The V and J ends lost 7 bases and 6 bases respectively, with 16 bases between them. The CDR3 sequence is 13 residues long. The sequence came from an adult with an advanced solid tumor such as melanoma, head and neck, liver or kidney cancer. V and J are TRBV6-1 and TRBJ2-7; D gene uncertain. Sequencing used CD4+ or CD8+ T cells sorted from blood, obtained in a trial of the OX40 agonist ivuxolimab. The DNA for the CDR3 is TGTGCCAGCATTCAGGCCCCCTACTTCGAGCAGTACTTC. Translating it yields CASIQAPYFEQYF.